This T cell receptor beta chain was retrieved from a study of monozygotic twins with inflammatory bowel disease. Overall study findings and caveats: Patient-to-patient differences in immunosuppressive treatment may have added variability to the repertoires.

The CDR3 is made up of 11 amino acids. CDR1 is SQVTM and CDR2 is ANQGSEA in the germline V gene. Regarding this clonotype: Its antigen is as yet unknown.

The authors used roughly 3,800 ng of total RNA per TCR library. Using the 5' RACE reads, TCRdb records one entry per CDR3 protein without DNA. The ten most abundant clones cover more than 2% of a sample with 400,000 to 500,000 distinct CDR3 sequences. This receptor was taken from a human donor with ulcerative colitis or Crohn's disease, or a healthy co-twin of an affected twin (not recorded which). The V call is TRBV29-1, the J call TRBJ2-7; TCRdb's D call of TRBD1 is untestable without DNA. Sequencing was done on a sample of blood. The CDR3 loop reads CSVFDPPSQYF.